The 15 T cell receptor beta chains in this list originate from one sample, sequenced in a study of spatial heterogeneity in lung cancer. Antigen specificity for these receptors is unknown. Time point indicated: sample taken at primary tumor resection. Study-level findings and limits: Tumor mutation count correlated with how many alpha and beta TCRs expanded intratumorally.

TCRdb called the 5' RACE reads again in MiXCR, with one record for every CDR3 protein. The repertoire has 7,500 to 10,000 distinct CDR3 sequences, around 9.3% of them found once; the top ten carry around 13%. The input for sequencing was lung tumor tissue, taken at surgery. All receptors derive from a female donor with early-stage non-small cell lung cancer.

Concerning this clonotype: A read error is possible here, since a much larger clone lies one base away. The J gene is TRBJ1-6, the V gene TRBV12-5, with TRBD1 identical over 9 bases. Germline CDR1 reads LGHNT; CDR2 reads FRNRAP. V lost 6 bases and J lost 13; bases outside the gene matches: 16. The CDR3 is made up of 16 amino acids. The CDR3 reads CASGQNTSGQGFPLHF. The CDR3 DNA sequence: TGTGCTAGTGGCCAGAATACCTCGGGACAGGGCTTCCCCCTCCACTTT. The whole variable domain, filled in from reference TRBV12-5 and TRBJ1-6, reads DARVTQTPRHKVTEMGQEVTMRCQPILGHNTVFWYRQTMMQGLELLAYFRNRAPLDDSGMPKDRFSAEMPDATLATLKIQPSEPRDSAVYFCASGQNTSGQGFPLHFGNGTRLTVT.

This clonotype was found many times. The V gene is TRBV2, the J gene TRBJ2-7; weak D call: TRBD1 (6 bases). The CDR3 has 14 residues. The V and J ends lost 0 bases and 7 bases respectively, with 13 bases between them. Germline V CDR1 and CDR2: SNHLY, FYNNEI. CDR3 amino acids: CASSEAARGGEQYF. The CDR3 coding sequence is TGTGCCAGCAGTGAAGCGGCCAGGGGTGGGGAGCAGTACTTC.

The chain combines TRBV5-1 with TRBJ2-1, with 11 bases lining up with TRBD1. CDR1 SGHRS and CDR2 YFSETQ come from the germline V gene. Trimming at V came to 3 bases and at J to 7 bases, leaving 6 bases not matched to a gene. This CDR3 comprises 15 residues. The CDR3 is CASSSSGTGGNEQFF. In DNA, the CDR3 is TGCGCCAGCAGCTCGTCCGGGACAGGGGGTAATGAGCAGTTCTTC.

The chain joins TRBV5-1 to TRBJ2-5; TRBD2 matches at 11 bases. The V segment lost 3 bases and the J segment 3 bases; nucleotides outside the gene matches: 7. The CDR3 contains 16 residues. In germline, CDR1 is SGHRS, CDR2 YFSETQ. The CDR3 nucleotides are TGCGCCAGCAGCTGGGCCCAGACTAGCGGGGAAGAGACCCAGTACTTC. Encoded protein: CASSWAQTSGEETQYF.

The chain is built from TRBV7-8 and TRBJ2-5; D is possibly TRBD2 (5 bases). Trimming pared 0 bases from V and 5 bases from J, leaving 10 bases between. This CDR3 is 14 amino acids long. From germline, CDR1 is SGHVS and CDR2 FQNEAQ. CDR3 region: CASSLARGIETQYF. The CDR3 region has the DNA TGTGCCAGCAGCTTAGCACGGGGTATTGAGACCCAGTACTTC.

This clonotype came up a few times. This rearrangement joins TRBV11-2 to TRBJ2-7; 9 bases line up with TRBD1. V trimming: 1 base; J trimming: 6 bases; junction bases outside the gene matches: 4. Germline-derived CDR1 and CDR2 are SGHAT and FQNNGV. The CDR3 extends over 14 amino acids. The DNA of the CDR3 is TGTGCCAGCAGCTTAGGGGACAGGGCGAGCGAGCAGTACTTC. This sequence encodes CASSLGDRASEQYF.

This clonotype has at least ten counts. The chain has TRBV6-5 and TRBJ1-2, with a weak D call TRBD1 (5 bases). Germline CDR1 MNHEY, CDR2 SVGAGI. The V end was cut by 2 bases, the J end by 4 bases, with 11 bases between. The CDR3 is 14 residues long. CDR3 in DNA: TGTGCCAGCAGTTACACTGGGGGGTTCTATGGCTACACCTTC. Amino acid sequence: CASSYTGGFYGYTF.

This clonotype was observed at least ten times. The gene calls are TRBV11-1 and TRBJ2-7; possibly TRBD1 or TRBD2 for D (5 bases each). From germline, CDR1 is SGHAT and CDR2 FQDESV (reference sequence). This CDR3 has 13 amino acids. The V end was cut by 2 bases, the J end by 6 bases, with 11 bases between. Here the CDR3 reads CASSLFGDGEQYF. DNA of the CDR3: TGTGCCAGCAGCTTATTCGGGGACGGCGAGCAGTACTTC.

This clonotype was counted only a few times. The rearrangement joins TRBV29-1 to TRBJ2-4; D possibly corresponds to TRBD1 (6 bases). V lost 0 bases and J lost 9, with 15 bases in between. The CDR3 contains 14 residues. Germline lookup yields CDR1 SQVTM and CDR2 ANQGSEA. This CDR3 is CSVEDRGGPSIQYF. The CDR3 nucleotides read TGCAGCGTTGAAGATCGTGGGGGCCCTAGCATTCAGTACTTC.

The chain is built from TRBV7-6 and TRBJ2-7, with a possible D match to TRBD1 (6 bases). The CDR3 runs 14 residues. The ends were cut back, 2 bases at V and 5 bases at J, with 13 bases in the middle. Germline V gives CDR1 SGHVS, CDR2 FNYEAQ. The CDR3 DNA is TGTGCCAGCAGCTTAACAGGGCGGATAGACGAGCAGTACTTC. Translation: CASSLTGRIDEQYF.

This clonotype rates as large. The chain carries TRBV4-2 and TRBJ2-5, with D maybe TRBD1 (5 bases). The CDR3 has 16 residues. Germline V gives CDR1 LGHNA, CDR2 YNFKEQ. With 4 bases removed from V and 2 bases from J, the gap between germline ends came to 17 bases. For the CDR3, the DNA is TGTGCCAGCAGCCGCGGAGTTCAGACAGTACAAGAGACCCAGTACTTC. Translation gives CASSRGVQTVQETQYF.

In this sample, this clonotype is medium-sized. The chain combines TRBV7-9 with TRBJ1-5, with a weak D call TRBD1 (5 bases). Germline loops: CDR1 SEHNR, CDR2 FQNEAQ (reference sequence). There are 14 residues in the CDR3. V lost 1 base, J lost 6 bases, and 10 bases lay in between. Here the CDR3 reads CASSLEGDAQPQHF. In DNA, the CDR3 is TGTGCCAGCAGCTTAGAAGGGGACGCTCAGCCCCAGCATTTT.

The chain links TRBV7-9 to TRBJ2-1; a weak D match, TRBD2 (5 bases). V lost 3 bases and J 4 bases, leaving 13 bases between the germline ends. The germline gives CDR1 SEHNR, CDR2 FQNEAQ (reference sequence). The CDR3 length is 15 residues. CDR3 coding DNA: TGTGCCAGCAGCTTTGGGGAGTCTACATACAATGAGCAGTTCTTC. Translating gives CASSFGESTYNEQFF.

The chain couples TRBV7-7 to TRBJ2-1; the D is unclear. The germline V gene encodes CDR1 SSHAT and CDR2 FNYEAQ (reference sequence). CDR3 length: 16 amino acids. V lost 1 base, J lost 2 bases, and 12 bases lay in between. The CDR3 protein is CASSLGRSATYNEQFF. The CDR3 DNA follows: TGTGCCAGCAGCTTAGGGCGTTCAGCTACCTACAATGAGCAGTTCTTC.

Remarks on this clonotype: This may arise from a read error, as a much more abundant clone is one base away. The gene calls are TRBV2 and TRBJ1-3; D unresolved. Germline V lookup: CDR1 SNHLY, CDR2 FYNNEI. This CDR3 is 14 amino acids long. The DNA for the CDR3 is TGTGCCAGCAGTGACGGGAGCTCTGGAAGCACCATATATTTT. Protein product: CASSDGSSGSTIYF.